The rows below give T cell receptor beta chains drawn from one sample of a study of blood T cell repertoires in COVID-19. Generated by immunoSEQ multiplex PCR, the TCRdb table keeps only in-frame clones and is missing some. The table has nearly 70,000 clones, around 80% seen once; the top ten hold almost 10%. The sequencing input was peripheral blood. Every receptor here comes from an elderly woman with acute or convalescent COVID-19. Each CDR3 is given with its conserved first and last residue. The order of the fields is D gene, V gene, clone size, J gene, CDR3 DNA, CDR3 protein. A D gene is named only where the DNA matches it firmly. Some rows have no size entry. The others give once, few or many, or a class for an expanded clone.

.	TRBV6-5	.	TRBJ1-6	TGTGCCAGCGTAGGGGCCACGAATTCACCCCTCCACTTT	CASVGATNSPLHF
.	TRBV9	.	TRBJ1-1	TGTGCCAGCAGCGTCGGGGGAACTGAAGCTTTCTTT	CASSVGGTEAFF
TRBD1	TRBV7-3	.	TRBJ2-3	TGTGCCAGCAGCTTGGTTCACAGGGGCAACACAGATACGCAGTATTTT	CASSLVHRGNTDTQYF
TRBD1	TRBV5-1	.	TRBJ2-5	TGCGCCAGCAGCTTCGACAGGGGGCGAGAGACCCAGTACTTC	CASSFDRGRETQYF
.	TRBV5-6	.	TRBJ1-5	TGTGCCAGCAGCTGGACGGGAGCACCGCCCCAGCATTTT	CASSWTGAPPQHF
.	TRBV5-1	.	TRBJ1-2	TGCGCCAGCAGCTTGGGACCCTCGGGGGGCCAGGAAGGCTACACCTTC	CASSLGPSGGQEGYTF
.	TRBV14	.	TRBJ1-1	TGTGCCAGCCGTTGGGCAGGGAACACTGAAGCTTTCTTT	CASRWAGNTEAFF
TRBD2	TRBV2	.	TRBJ2-5	TGTGCCAGCAGTATCCTAGCGGGGGGAAGGCAAGAGACCCAGTACTTC	CASSILAGGRQETQYF
TRBD1	TRBV19	.	TRBJ2-3	TGTGCCAGTAGTCCCCGACAGGGATCAGCAGATACGCAGTATTTT	CASSPRQGSADTQYF
TRBD1	TRBV27	.	TRBJ1-5	TGTGCCAGCAGTTTTTCGGGACAGCCTAATCAGCCCCAGCATTTT	CASSFSGQPNQPQHF
.	TRBV11-2	.	TRBJ1-5	TGTGCCAGCAGCTTACAGGGCTTGGCTCAGCCCCAGCATTTT	CASSLQGLAQPQHF
.	TRBV6-5	.	TRBJ2-1	TGTGCCAGCAAAGGGACTGGGTCCTACAATGAGCAGTTCTTC	CASKGTGSYNEQFF
TRBD1	TRBV19	.	TRBJ2-2	TGTGCCAGTAAGGGAGGGACAGGGCGGACCGGGGAGCTGTTTTTT	CASKGGTGRTGELFF
TRBD2	TRBV5-5	.	TRBJ2-1	TGTGCCAGCAGCTTGGGACTAGCGGGTCACAATGAGCAGTTCTTC	CASSLGLAGHNEQFF
.	TRBV3-1/TRBV3-2	.	TRBJ1-6	TGTGCCAGCAGCCAAAGGGAGGTTTCACCCCTCCACTTT	CASSQREVSPLHF
TRBD1	TRBV6-6	.	TRBJ2-3	TGTGCCAGCAGTTTGGGGACAGGGAGGAATACGCAGTATTTT	CASSLGTGRNTQYF
TRBD2	TRBV5-1	.	TRBJ2-2	TGCGCCACTTCAGATAGCGGGGGATACACCGGGGAGCTGTTTTTT	CATSDSGGYTGELFF
.	TRBV11-3	.	TRBJ2-2	TGTGCCAGCAGCTTAGGCCGGGGTGCCACCGGGGAGCTGTTTTTT	CASSLGRGATGELFF
.	TRBV7-9	.	TRBJ2-7	TGTGCCAGCAGCTTATTAGAGTCCTCCGAGCAGTACTTC	CASSLLESSEQYF
.	TRBV2	.	TRBJ1-2	TGTGCCAGCAGAGGACTAGGGGATGGCTACACCTTC	CASRGLGDGYTF
.	TRBV5-1	.	TRBJ1-1	TGCGCCAGCAGCCCACAGGGTGAGACTGAAGCTTTCTTT	CASSPQGETEAFF
.	TRBV5-5	.	TRBJ1-4	TGTGCCAGCAGCTTGGATGTGGGCTTTGAAAAACTGTTTTTT	CASSLDVGFEKLFF
.	TRBV5-1	.	TRBJ2-7	TGCGCCAGCAGCTTGGAGCAGGGCCGATACGAGCAGTACTTC	CASSLEQGRYEQYF
TRBD1	TRBV19	.	TRBJ1-2	TGTGCCAGTAGTACCGACAGGGGGATGGCTAGCTATGGCTACACCTTC	CASSTDRGMASYGYTF
TRBD1	TRBV7-9	.	TRBJ1-2	TGTGCCAGCAGCTTAGGACAGGGAAGCTATGGCTACACCTTC	CASSLGQGSYGYTF
.	TRBV12-3/TRBV12-4	.	TRBJ2-3	TGTGCCAGCACCCTGGGCTTCGATACGCAGTATTTT	CASTLGFDTQYF
.	TRBV7-3	.	TRBJ2-5	TGTGCCAGCAGCTTAGTTGGAGTGCGGGAAGAGACCCAGTACTTC	CASSLVGVREETQYF
TRBD2	TRBV5-4	few	TRBJ2-2	TGTGCCAGCAGCGTAGCGGGGGGGCGCACCGGGGAGCTGTTTTTT	CASSVAGGRTGELFF
.	TRBV5-6	.	TRBJ2-5	TGTGCCAGCAGCCCCTCGGGGGTAAGAGAGACCCAGTACTTC	CASSPSGVRETQYF